The present T cell receptor beta chain was sequenced within a study of blood T cell repertoires in COVID-19 (dated by TCRdb to the early 2020s). About the study as a whole: The collaborator samples originated in the United States, Italy and Spain and spanned the acute and convalescent phases of COVID-19. The prospective study material was composed of cDNA or gDNA derived from T cells, B-cell-depleted T cells, or PBMCs. Samples came from the ongoing ImmuneRACE study (first 160 participants) plus 1,254 subjects from 6 global collaborators. HLA class I and class II types, where available, came from metadata supplied by the sample provider rather than from assay-based typing. The repertoires were released in a freely available public database intended as a resource for research on the immune response to SARS-CoV-2. Subjects who had been exposed to COVID-19, were actively infected with it, or had recovered from it provided the deeply sampled blood TCRbeta repertoires that made up the dataset. The sample metadata nearly always contained a de-identified subject ID, COVID-19 status, age in years and sex.

Participants in the prospective study were enrolled through a virtual design, were aged about 18 to 90 years, and lived in approximately 25 United States geographic areas. Cohort assignment in the prospective study relied on participant-reported clinical history from a screening survey and a study questionnaire. For ImmuneRACE Cohort 3, a participant was defined as recovered based on two consecutive negative NP/OP PCR tests, clearance by a healthcare professional, or resolution of symptoms. In the prospective study, mobile phlebotomists collected whole blood, serum and a nasopharyngeal or oropharyngeal swab from each participant. Prospective study participants could optionally give additional blood draws and questionnaires over an approximately two-month period. Before DNA extraction, blood samples from the prospective study were shipped at room temperature or frozen. What the authors observed across the whole study: The amount of clinical and demographic metadata varied by source and participant and was provided uncurated.

The V end loses 4 bases and the J end loses 5 bases, and a stretch of 14 bases separates them. The CDR3, cysteine through phenylalanine, is 14 amino acids long. Left in the record is the CDR3 DNA by itself, 42 bases read in frame from the first base. The germline V gene (reference sequence) yields SEHNR for CDR1 and FQNEAQ for CDR2. About this clone itself: It has no known antigen specificity. No much larger clone exists at a distance of one base, and base qualities are not known.

TCRbeta CDR3 regions were amplified from genomic DNA using the immunoSEQ Assay, a bias-controlled multiplex PCR. In the source study's methods: Nucleated cell counts per sample were estimated from amplification of reference gene primers within the assay. To quantify the absolute abundance of each unique TCRbeta CDR3 rearrangement, sequence reads were collapsed and filtered. For each sample, productive Simpson clonality was calculated by taking the square root of Simpson's diversity index across productive rearrangements. Held by TCRdb, this immuneACCESS table contains in-frame sequences only and omits some clones. Under half of the omission traces to an unresolved V gene where checked; the cause of the rest is unknown. Clone size and V and J calls were adopted from that table, with D and trimming inferred from the DNA. The sample table contains hundreds of thousands of clones; only one count was recorded for approximately 90% of them. The ten largest clones take up about 4.6% of the sample.

This sequence uses TRBV7-9 and TRBJ1-1; TRBD1 might be the D gene, on 5 matching bases. This clonotype was sampled from a man aged 25 to 45 who had recovered from COVID-19. The specimen was PBMCs or T cells enriched from blood (not recorded which). At the DNA level, the sequence is TGTGCCAGCAGCTGGACACGAAAGGGGACTGAAGCTTTCTTT. It translates as CASSWTRKGTEAFF.